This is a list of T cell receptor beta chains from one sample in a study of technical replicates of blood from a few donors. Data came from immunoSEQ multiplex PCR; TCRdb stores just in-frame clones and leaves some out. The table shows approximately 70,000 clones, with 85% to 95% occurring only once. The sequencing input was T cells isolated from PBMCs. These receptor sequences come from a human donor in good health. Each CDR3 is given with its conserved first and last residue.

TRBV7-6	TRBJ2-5	CASSYGLAGVAETQYF
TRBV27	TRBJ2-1	CASGPLAAPQNEQFF
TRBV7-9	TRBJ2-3	CASSLTRAIHTQYF
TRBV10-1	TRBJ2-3	CASSLTSGINADTQYF
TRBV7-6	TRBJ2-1	CASRPLTYEQFF
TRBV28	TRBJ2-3	CASSLRSGVTDTQYF
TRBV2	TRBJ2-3	CASMIDSSTDTQYF
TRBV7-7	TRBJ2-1	CASSWGIAGDYPYNEQFF
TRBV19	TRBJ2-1	CATRWTGLGYNEQFF
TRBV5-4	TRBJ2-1	CASSRVMTGNEQFF
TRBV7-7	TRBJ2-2	CASSYRFTGELFF
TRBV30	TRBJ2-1	CVSGAAYNEQFF
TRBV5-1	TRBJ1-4	CASSLVVAGNEKLFF
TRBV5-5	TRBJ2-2	CASSGGLAIANTGELFF
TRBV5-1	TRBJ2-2	CASSLAGGVTGELFF
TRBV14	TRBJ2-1	CASSPWGWGVSYNEQFF
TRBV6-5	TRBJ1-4	CASSYQAGGDEKLFF
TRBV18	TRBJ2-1	CASSPGTGSIYNEQFF
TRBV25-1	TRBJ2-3	CASSGTGGSFNTQYF
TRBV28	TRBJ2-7	CASSLPPGGPSEQYF
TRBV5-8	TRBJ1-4	CASNQPGQGAEKLFF
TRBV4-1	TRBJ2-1	CASSRVSGTSGIGRPYNEQFF
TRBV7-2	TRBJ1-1	CASSFSAGTGDTEAFF
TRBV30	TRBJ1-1	CAWSTGMNTEAFF
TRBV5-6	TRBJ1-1	CASSLDRGTEAFF
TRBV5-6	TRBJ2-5	CASSLAGQGWTQYF
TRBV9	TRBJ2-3	CASSVSQGAIMTDTQYF